This TCR beta chain was documented in a study of shared clonotypes between healthy human individuals. About the research overall: Three plates each covered CD4 naive and memory; CD8 naive two, CD8 memory one. The study's findings and limits: Roughly 5% of naive CD4 clonotypes were common to a handful of donors.

Produced via immunoSEQ multiplex PCR; TCRdb's table is partial and in-frame only. The profile covers 2,500,000 or so clones, with 85% to 95% appearing a single time and 0.3% to 0.4% taken by the ten largest. To note about this clone: Its antigen is not known.

The junction had 4 bases not matched to a gene; V was cut back by 1 base and J by 2 bases. CDR1 and CDR2 from the germline V gene are LNHNV and YYDKDF (reference sequence). CDR3 length equals 17 residues. Sequencing was performed on naive CD4+ T cells from PBMCs. The subset: CD45RA+ positively selected. The genes are TRBV15 and TRBJ2-1; 11 bases are shared with TRBD2. This sequence was found in a man aged 18 to 30 in good health. Some clones in this sample may be carry-over from other donors' samples. CDR3 sequence: CATSRGASGRTYNEQFF. The CDR3 DNA sequence: TGTGCCACCAGCAGAGGGGCTAGCGGGAGGACCTACAATGAGCAGTTCTTC.